The 27 T cell receptor beta chains in this list originate from one sample, sequenced in a study of blood T cell repertoires in COVID-19. The table came from immunoSEQ multiplex PCR; TCRdb's copy has only in-frame clones and leaves some out. The sample includes around 340,000 clones, around nine tenths seen only once; the top ten take 1%. The sequenced material came from PBMCs or T cells enriched from blood (not recorded which). The receptors were sampled from a woman between 25 and 40 years old who had been exposed to COVID-19.

J is TRBJ1-1 and V is TRBV27, with D tentatively TRBD1 (6 bases). Looked up from germline, CDR1 is MNHEY and CDR2 is SMNVEV (reference sequence). The CDR3 is made up of 14 amino acids. The V and J ends lost 7 bases and 6 bases respectively, with 18 bases between them. DNA for the CDR3: TGTGCCAGCAACGGACAGTGGGGGCAACCTGAAGCTTTCTTT. This codes for CASNGQWGQPEAFF.

The CDR3 here is CASSLDFSGANVLTF. Written as DNA, the CDR3 is TGTGCCAGCAGCTTGGACTTCTCTGGGGCCAACGTCCTGACTTTC. The rearrangement uses TRBV5-4 and TRBJ2-6; D not resolved. Trimming took 0 bases from V and 0 from J, leaving 4 bases between them. CDR3 length: 15 amino acids. Germline assignment: CDR1 SGHNT and CDR2 YYREEE (reference sequence).

V gene TRBV18 combines with J gene TRBJ1-2; 9 bases are a match to TRBD1. With V trimmed by 3 bases and J by 6 bases, 11 bases remained unmatched. The CDR3 loop spans 16 amino acids. Germline CDR1 reads KGHSH; CDR2 reads LQKENI. DNA for the CDR3: TGTGCCAGCTCACCGTATCCCGGGACAGGGAATCATGGCTACACCTTC. It is translated as CASSPYPGTGNHGYTF.

V is TRBV10-1 and J is TRBJ2-3; 11 bases line up with TRBD2. Germline V gene lookup returns CDR1 WNHNN and CDR2 SYGVQD (reference sequence). This CDR3 has 19 residues. The J segment lost 2 bases and the V segment lost 4 bases, leaving 14 bases of the junction unmatched. CDR3 loop: CASSVTPGLAEDFTDTQYF. DNA of the CDR3: TGCGCCAGCAGTGTAACCCCGGGACTAGCGGAGGACTTCACAGATACGCAGTATTTT.

The gene calls are TRBV10-3 and TRBJ2-7; D may be TRBD1 (5 bases). V was cut by 6 bases and J by 3 bases, with 15 bases left in between. Per the germline V gene, CDR1 is ENHRY and CDR2 is SYGVKD. This CDR3 has 14 amino acids. The DNA for the CDR3 is TGTGCCATCAGCTTTCAGGGTAATGGCTACGAGCAGTACTTC. It is translated as CAISFQGNGYEQYF.

This chain uses TRBV7-6 with TRBJ1-3; 10 nucleotides align to TRBD1. CDR1 is SGHVS, CDR2 FNYEAQ, per germline. The CDR3 loop spans 16 amino acids. The V and J ends lost 1 base and 4 bases, in that order; junction bases with no gene match: 4. CDR3 DNA: TGTGCCAGCAGCTTAGGCCGGGGACAGGGGGGAAACACCATATATTTT. Amino acid sequence: CASSLGRGQGGNTIYF.

The V gene is TRBV28, the J gene TRBJ2-7, with 8 bases matching TRBD1. The CDR3 is made up of 15 amino acids. CDR1 and CDR2 (germline): MDHEN, SYDVKM. V was clipped by 2 bases and J by 3 bases; unmatched bases: 6. CDR3 region: CASSLLDRGYYEQYF. In DNA, the CDR3 is TGTGCCAGCAGTTTACTTGACAGGGGCTACTACGAGCAGTACTTC.

V and J are TRBV18 and TRBJ2-1, with D unresolved. This CDR3 has 12 residues. Trimming took 3 bases from V and 6 from J, leaving 6 bases between them. CDR1 and CDR2 (germline): KGHSH, LQKENI. CDR3 amino acids: CASSPYANEQFF. The CDR3 DNA sequence: TGTGCCAGCTCACCCTACGCCAATGAGCAGTTCTTC.

This chain uses TRBV28 with TRBJ2-3; 10 nucleotides line up with TRBD1. Germline CDR1 is MDHEN and CDR2 is SYDVKM. Trimming cost V 6 bases and J 4 bases; bases outside gene matches: 13. This CDR3 has 17 residues. The CDR3 here is CASSQFPGTGAPDTQYF. The DNA of the CDR3 is TGTGCCAGCAGCCAATTCCCCGGGACAGGGGCTCCAGATACGCAGTATTTT.

V and J are TRBV27 and TRBJ1-6, with D perhaps matching TRBD1 (6 bases). V was cut by 7 bases and J by 5 bases, with 15 bases left in between. This CDR3 region has 15 residues. Germline V gene data show CDR1 as MNHEY and CDR2 as SMNVEV (reference sequence). CDR3 nucleotides: TGTGCCAGCAACCCTACAGGGCTCAATAATTCACCCCTCCACTTT. Translation: CASNPTGLNNSPLHF.

The rearrangement uses TRBV19 and TRBJ1-5, with TRBD1 matching over 8 bases. V dropped 7 bases and J dropped 2; count of bases not matched to a gene: 10. The CDR3 contains 16 residues. Germline CDR1 LNHDA, CDR2 SQIVND (reference sequence). The CDR3 DNA reads TGTGCCAGTACCCGAGTCCAGGGGGCCGGCAATCAGCCCCAGCATTTT. This sequence encodes CASTRVQGAGNQPQHF.

Worth noting for this clone: Within the sample, other DNA sequences also encode this same CDR3. The chain carries TRBV28 and TRBJ1-1, with 7 bases identical to TRBD1. This CDR3 spans 14 amino acids. The junction had 1 base not matched to a gene; V was cut back by 3 bases and J by 0 bases. Germline V gene sequence: CDR1 MDHEN, CDR2 SYDVKM. The CDR3 sequence is CASSLTGLNTEAFF. The CDR3, as DNA: TGTGCCAGCAGTTTGACAGGGTTGAACACTGAAGCTTTCTTT.

This chain connects TRBV7-9 to TRBJ1-5; TRBD1 is a possible D gene (5 bases). The CDR3 is 16 residues long. The V and J ends lost 4 bases and 0 bases respectively, with 13 bases between them. In germline, CDR1 is SEHNR, CDR2 FQNEAQ (reference sequence). CDR3 nucleotides: TGTGCCAGCAGCTCAACGACAGCGTATAGCAATCAGCCCCAGCATTTT. The encoded protein is CASSSTTAYSNQPQHF.

The chain combines TRBV19 with TRBJ2-7; tentative D call: TRBD1 (6 bases). The CDR3 runs 14 residues. Trimming left V 5 bases short and J 2 bases short, with 13 bases between. The germline gives CDR1 LNHDA, CDR2 SQIVND (reference sequence). Here the CDR3 DNA reads TGTGCCAGTAGTGACAGGTCTGTAACCTACGAGCAGTACTTC. Amino acid sequence: CASSDRSVTYEQYF. The full variable domain, its missing parts supplied by reference TRBV19 and TRBJ2-7, is DGGITQSPKYLFRKEGQNVTLSCEQNLNHDAMYWYRQDPGQGLRLIYYSQIVNDFQKGDIAEGYSVSREKKESFPLTVTSAQKNPTAFYLCASSDRSVTYEQYFGPGTRLTVT.

This clone was seen a handful of times. CDR3 bases: TGTGCCACCAGCAGGGCGACAGGGGAAACCGGGGAGCTGTTTTTT. Its protein is CATSRATGETGELFF. This chain uses TRBV15 with TRBJ2-2; 8 bases line up with TRBD1. There are 15 residues in the CDR3. Germline assignment: CDR1 LNHNV and CDR2 YYDKDF (reference sequence). Trimming cost V 3 bases and J 5 bases; bases outside gene matches: 5.

The chain combines TRBV14 with TRBJ2-7; 7 bases map to TRBD1. This CDR3 region has 14 residues. Germline lookup yields CDR1 SGHDN and CDR2 FVKESK. V lost 4 bases, J lost 5 bases, and 8 bases stayed unmatched. CDR3 DNA sequence: TGTGCCAGCAGCCGAGGGGGCGCGCTCGACGAGCAGTACTTC. It encodes CASSRGGALDEQYF. The whole variable domain, filled in from reference TRBV14 and TRBJ2-7, reads EAGVTQFPSHSVIEKGQTVTLRCDPISGHDNLYWYRRVMGKEIKFLLHFVKESKQDESGMPNNRFLAERTGGTYSTLKVQPAELEDSGVYFCASSRGGALDEQYFGPGTRLTVT.

The rearrangement links TRBV27 to TRBJ1-4, with D tentatively TRBD1 (6 bases). Per germline, CDR1 MNHEY and CDR2 SMNVEV (reference sequence). V was trimmed by 4 bases and J by 0 bases, leaving 12 bases between them. This CDR3 has 16 residues. CDR3 nucleotide sequence: TGTGCCAGCAGTTCCGCAGGGGCGACAACTAATGAAAAACTGTTTTTT. Protein sequence: CASSSAGATTNEKLFF.

This chain uses TRBV7-6 with TRBJ2-1; D might be TRBD2 (5 bases). Germline V lookup: CDR1 SGHVS, CDR2 FNYEAQ. The germline V and J ends were trimmed by 6 bases and 7 bases, with 13 bases remaining between them. This CDR3 contains 13 residues. The CDR3 sequence: CASSGLGVNEQFF. The DNA for the CDR3 is TGTGCCAGCAGTGGGCTGGGAGTTAATGAGCAGTTCTTC.

The gene calls are TRBV28 and TRBJ1-1, with D possibly being TRBD1 (6 bases). The CDR3 spans 15 residues. Germline CDR1 is MDHEN and CDR2 is SYDVKM. V lost 4 bases and J 5 bases, leaving 17 bases between the germline ends. CDR3 DNA: TGTGCCAGCAGTTCTATACAACAGGGTAGTACTGAAGCTTTCTTT. Translated: CASSSIQQGSTEAFF.

This clone was observed once. CDR3 sequence (DNA): TGTGCCACCAGCAGAGACCGAGGGTCACCCCTCCACTTT. Encoded protein: CATSRDRGSPLHF. V is TRBV15 and J is TRBJ1-6; D call uncertain. This CDR3 is built from 13 residues. Germline lookup yields CDR1 LNHNV and CDR2 YYDKDF (reference sequence). The V gene lost 0 bases and the J gene lost 10 bases, with 7 bases spanning the gap.

The V gene is TRBV29-1, the J gene TRBJ1-3, with D possibly being TRBD1 (6 bases). Trimming removed 7 bases from V and 4 bases from J, with 20 bases in between. Germline V lookup: CDR1 SQVTM, CDR2 ANQGSEA. This CDR3 region has 15 residues. CDR3 nucleotides: TGCAGCGCCACCGGGATACAGGGTGGCGGAAACACCATATATTTT. It yields the protein CSATGIQGGGNTIYF.

The J gene is TRBJ2-7, the V gene TRBV12-3 or TRBV12-4; D unclear. V lost 2 bases, J lost 3 bases, and 5 bases lay in between. This CDR3 comprises 12 residues. This chain's CDR3 is CASSLYGYEQYF. The CDR3 region has the DNA TGTGCCAGCAGTTTATACGGCTACGAGCAGTACTTC.

CDR3 sequence reads: CASSSPGTGGGYTF. The CDR3 DNA follows: TGTGCCAGCAGTTCCCCCGGGACAGGGGGAGGCTACACCTTC. This chain connects TRBV27 to TRBJ1-2; 11 bases map to TRBD1. The CDR3 consists of 14 residues. V dropped 4 bases and J dropped 8; count of bases not matched to a gene: 6. Per the germline V gene, CDR1 is MNHEY and CDR2 is SMNVEV (reference sequence).

The chain carries TRBV5-1 and TRBJ1-4; 7 bases agree with TRBD1. V was clipped by 1 base and J by 6 bases; unmatched bases: 9. Germline values: CDR1 SGHRS, CDR2 YFSETQ. The CDR3 extends over 16 amino acids. The CDR3 protein is CASSLNPDRRDEKLFF. The CDR3 bases are TGCGCCAGCAGCTTGAACCCGGACAGGAGGGATGAAAAACTGTTTTTT.

The chain recombines TRBV11-2 with TRBJ2-7; D remains ambiguous. Trimming took off 5 bases at V and 2 bases at J, with 10 bases between the two ends. This CDR3 region has 13 residues. In germline, CDR1 is SGHAT, CDR2 FQNNGV. Here the CDR3 DNA reads TGTGCCAGCAGCCCCCCTATGACCTACGAGCAGTACTTC. Protein sequence: CASSPPMTYEQYF.

The CDR3 region is CASSLLILTSTDTQYF. DNA of the CDR3: TGTGCCAGCAGTTTACTCATCCTAACTAGCACAGATACGCAGTATTTT. The V and J genes are TRBV28 and TRBJ2-3, with D unresolved. V lost 2 bases and J 0 bases, leaving 12 bases between the germline ends. This CDR3 has 16 amino acids. Per the germline V gene, CDR1 is MDHEN and CDR2 is SYDVKM.

The V gene is TRBV28, the J gene TRBJ1-5; possible D gene TRBD1, 5 bases. Trimming shortened V by 2 bases and J by 2 bases, and 10 bases separated the two germline ends. The germline gives CDR1 MDHEN, CDR2 SYDVKM. This CDR3 comprises 15 residues. The CDR3 bases are TGTGCCAGCAGTTTACAATCGGGGGGCAATCAGCCCCAGCATTTT. It translates to CASSLQSGGNQPQHF.